The 21 T cell receptor beta chains below all came from one sample that was sequenced in a study of radiotherapy plus CTLA-4 blockade in lung cancer. The protocol was immunoSEQ multiplex PCR, while the TCRdb copy is restricted to in-frame clones and leaves out a portion. The sample contains tens of thousands of clones, 70% to 80% of which appear only once. The sequenced sample was peripheral blood, obtained from a patient treated with radiotherapy plus ipilimumab. The receptors here all came from a human donor with non-small cell lung cancer who had a complete response to radiotherapy plus ipilimumab.

V gene TRBV18 combines with J gene TRBJ1-5; D gene ambiguous. Trimming left V 6 bases short and J 0 bases short, with 12 bases between. This CDR3 comprises 15 residues. CDR1 is KGHSH, CDR2 LQKENI, per germline. CDR3 protein: CASSFNGHSNQPQHF. The CDR3 DNA follows: TGTGCCAGCTCGTTTAACGGGCATAGCAATCAGCCCCAGCATTTT.

The rearrangement uses TRBV2 and TRBJ1-3, with unresolved D. The length of the CDR3 is 12 residues. V was shortened by 9 bases and J by 0 bases, with 6 bases between the two germline ends. CDR1 is SNHLY, CDR2 FYNNEI, per germline. CDR3 region: CASKGSGNTIYF. In DNA form, the CDR3 reads TGTGCCAGTAAGGGCTCTGGAAACACCATATATTTT.

The chain links TRBV14 to TRBJ2-7; 10 nucleotides line up with TRBD2. Trimming at V came to 3 bases and at J to 6 bases, leaving 8 bases not matched to a gene. Germline V lookup: CDR1 SGHDN, CDR2 FVKESK. The CDR3 length is 15 residues. In DNA, the CDR3 is TGTGCCAGCAGCCAGTCTAGCGGGAGCTTAAGCGAGCAGTACGTC. This codes for CASSQSSGSLSEQYV.

The chain carries TRBV7-2 and TRBJ2-1, with 7 bases aligning to TRBD2. The CDR3 sequence is 15 residues long. The germline CDR1 and CDR2 sequences are SGHTA and FQGNSA. The V gene end was trimmed by 2 bases and the J gene end by 12 bases; junction bases not matched to a gene: 13. The CDR3 here is CASSLRASGLGRQFF. Written as DNA, the CDR3 is TGTGCCAGCAGCTTAAGGGCTAGCGGACTCGGTCGGCAGTTCTTC.

The CDR3 DNA sequence: TGTGCTAGTGGTTTACCGGGAGGGTTTGAGCAGTTCTTC. Its translation: CASGLPGGFEQFF. The rearrangement joins TRBV12-5 to TRBJ2-1, with 8 bases lining up with TRBD2. Germline trimming cut 3 bases from V and 9 bases from J; bases unmatched to any gene: 4. Germline V gene lookup returns CDR1 LGHNT and CDR2 FRNRAP. The CDR3 spans 13 residues.

The chain employs TRBV2 and TRBJ2-7; possibly TRBD2 for D (5 bases). Germline loops: CDR1 SNHLY, CDR2 FYNNEI. CDR3 length equals 12 residues. Trimming left V 8 bases short and J 2 bases short, with 10 bases between. This CDR3 is CASGRGTYEQYV. CDR3 in DNA: TGTGCCAGCGGCCGGGGTACCTACGAGCAGTACGTC.

V is TRBV5-6 and J is TRBJ2-1, with 7 bases aligning to TRBD1. Per the germline V gene, CDR1 is SGHDT and CDR2 is YYEEEE. This CDR3 region has 15 residues. Trimming removed 0 bases from V and 4 bases from J; junction bases left unmatched: 4. CDR3 amino acids: CASSLGQGFYNEQFF. DNA of the CDR3: TGTGCCAGCAGCTTGGGACAGGGATTTTACAATGAGCAGTTCTTC.

This clone appeared a few times. This rearrangement joins TRBV4-3 to TRBJ1-4, with D uncertain. The V end was cut by 1 base, the J end by 2 bases, with 8 bases between. This CDR3 has 15 residues. Germline CDR1 LGHNA, CDR2 YSLEER. The CDR3 loop reads CASSQATTTNEKLFF. The CDR3 region has the DNA TGCGCCAGCAGCCAAGCTACAACGACTAATGAAAAACTGTTTTTT.

The genes are TRBV18 and TRBJ1-6; the match to TRBD1 covers 7 bases. The germline V gene encodes CDR1 KGHSH and CDR2 LQKENI. The CDR3 totals 14 residues. V lost 3 bases, J lost 7 bases, and 3 bases stayed unmatched. The CDR3 bases are TGTGCCAGCTCACCCGGGACAGACAATTCACCCCTCCACTTT. Translating it yields CASSPGTDNSPLHF.

The chain joins TRBV5-1 to TRBJ2-7, with 7 bases identical to TRBD1. With V trimmed by 3 bases and J by 3 bases, 3 bases remained unmatched. Germline V CDR1 and CDR2: SGHRS, YFSETQ. CDR3 length equals 13 residues. The CDR3 bases are TGCGCCAGCAGCTCGGGACAGTACTACGAGCAGTACTTC. This gives the protein CASSSGQYYEQYF.

This chain connects TRBV7-8 to TRBJ2-1, with 10 positions matching TRBD2. Trimming removed 1 base from V and 9 bases from J; junction bases left unmatched: 15. Germline lookup yields CDR1 SGHVS and CDR2 FQNEAQ. The CDR3 loop spans 18 amino acids. For the CDR3, the DNA is TGTGCCAGCAGCTTAGGGGGGGCTAGCGGGAGTTTCTCTGGTGAGCAGTTCTTC. It translates to CASSLGGASGSFSGEQFF.

This chain uses TRBV19 with TRBJ2-7; D might be TRBD2 (7 bases). CDR3 length: 19 residues. Trimming removed 5 bases from V and 0 bases from J, with 26 bases in between. The germline CDR1 and CDR2 sequences are LNHDA and SQIVND (reference sequence). CDR3 residues: CASSPSFGRDIISSYEQYF. In nucleotides, the CDR3 is TGTGCCAGTAGTCCCTCTTTTGGGAGGGACATAATAAGCTCCTACGAGCAGTACTTC. Drawing the rest from reference TRBV19 and TRBJ2-7, the complete variable domain is DGGITQSPKYLFRKEGQNVTLSCEQNLNHDAMYWYRQDPGQGLRLIYYSQIVNDFQKGDIAEGYSVSREKKESFPLTVTSAQKNPTAFYLCASSPSFGRDIISSYEQYFGPGTRLTVT.

The chain is built from TRBV11-3 and TRBJ2-7, with 10 bases fitting TRBD2. The germline CDR1 and CDR2 sequences are SGHNT and YENEEA. V was pared by 8 bases and J by 4 bases, with 5 bases of the junction left unmatched. The CDR3 loop spans 13 amino acids. CDR3 protein: CASGTSEFYEQYV. CDR3 nucleotides: TGTGCCAGCGGGACTAGCGAGTTTTACGAGCAGTACGTC.

This clone has more than one count but fewer than ten. The chain carries TRBV7-2 and TRBJ2-1, with D possibly being TRBD2 (7 bases). Germline CDR1 is SGHTA and CDR2 is FQGNSA. V was trimmed by 5 bases and J by 9 bases, leaving 11 bases between them. This CDR3 has 12 residues. CDR3 nucleotide sequence: TGTGCCAGCAGCCCCCGGGGGGCTGAGCAGTTCTTC. It specifies CASSPRGAEQFF.

The chain joins TRBV6-1 to TRBJ2-2; possibly TRBD1 for D (5 bases). Trimming removed 6 bases at V and 3 bases at J, with 11 bases between. The CDR3 extends over 14 amino acids. From germline, CDR1 is MNHNS and CDR2 SASEGT. CDR3 protein: CASRRQSDTGELFF. The CDR3 DNA reads as TGTGCCAGCAGGAGACAGTCGGACACCGGGGAGCTGTTTTTT.

V gene TRBV5-1 combines with J gene TRBJ2-3; D remains ambiguous. V gave up 3 bases and J gave up 0 bases, with 8 bases separating them. CDR3 length: 14 amino acids. The germline V gene has CDR1 SGHRS and CDR2 YFSETQ. CDR3 sequence reads: CASSSDISTDTQYF. The CDR3 DNA reads TGCGCCAGCAGCTCTGACATTAGCACAGATACGCAGTATTTT.

The J gene is TRBJ1-4, the V gene TRBV10-2, with 7 bases matching TRBD1. The CDR3 consists of 13 residues. With 8 bases clipped from V and 8 bases from J, the junction kept 8 bases outside the gene matches. The V gene's germline CDR1 is WSHSY and CDR2 SAAADI. The CDR3 region has the DNA TGCGCCAGCTGCCAGGGGGGGCACGAAAAACTGTTTTTT. Its protein product is CASCQGGHEKLFF.

The V and J genes are TRBV9 and TRBJ1-2; D is perhaps TRBD1 (5 bases). Deletions cut 3 bases from V and 7 bases from J, with 16 bases between. This CDR3 is built from 14 residues. Looked up from germline, CDR1 is SGDLS and CDR2 is YYNGEE. CDR3 loop: CASSATGAGSGYTF. The DNA for the CDR3 is TGTGCCAGCAGCGCCACTGGGGCAGGCTCTGGCTACACCTTC.

The count of this clone is one. The chain couples TRBV6-5 to TRBJ1-2; unclear D gene. Germline CDR1 reads MNHEY; CDR2 reads SVGAGI. V was shortened by 0 bases and J by 1 base, with 6 bases between the two germline ends. The CDR3 runs 14 residues. CDR3 sequence (DNA): TGTGCCAGCAGTTACTCGTCGATTAACTATGGCTACACCTTC. Protein product: CASSYSSINYGYTF.

The chain employs TRBV28 and TRBJ1-6; TRBD1 might be the D (5 bases). Germline values: CDR1 MDHEN, CDR2 SYDVKM. The CDR3 covers 14 residues. V lost 4 bases and J lost 4, with 8 bases in between. The CDR3 here is CASSSTGYNSPLHF. CDR3 DNA sequence: TGTGCCAGCAGTTCAACAGGTTATAATTCACCCCTCCACTTT. The whole variable domain, remainder taken from reference TRBV28 and TRBJ1-6, is DVKVTQSSRYLVKRTGEKVFLECVQDMDHENMFWYRQDPGLGLRLIYFSYDVKMKEKGDIPEGYSVSREKKERFSLILESASTNQTSMYLCASSSTGYNSPLHFGNGTRLTVT.

This chain joins TRBV5-8 and TRBJ2-3; 7 positions agree with TRBD1. The CDR3 length is 15 residues. Germline V CDR1 and CDR2: SGHTS, YDEGEE. J was trimmed by 5 bases and V by 2 bases; bases with no gene match: 8. CDR3 residues: CASSFRQGDRDTQYF. The CDR3 bases are TGTGCCAGCAGCTTCAGACAGGGCGATAGAGATACGCAGTATTTT.